This T cell receptor (beta chain) originates from a study of blood T cell repertoires in COVID-19. Study-level background: The origin of the acute and convalescent COVID-19 samples was the United States, Italy and Spain.

Original analysis: For nucleated cells, counts were estimated from reference gene primer amplification. The repertoire was sequenced with immunoSEQ multiplex PCR; TCRdb's copy has only in-frame clones and lacks some. V and J calls and clone size are as listed in that table; D and trimming were resolved from the DNA. The data show around 300,000 clones, 85% seen once. Grouping used clinical history reported by participants in a survey and questionnaire. Cohort 3 donors counted as recovered after two negative PCRs, clearance, or resolved symptoms. V dropped 1 base and J dropped 4 bases, with 10 bases sitting between them. The CDR3 runs to 14 residues. CDR1 and CDR2 (germline): MGHRA, YSYEKL.

The genes are TRBV4-1 and TRBJ1-2, with a tentative D call TRBD1 (6 bases). Sample: PBMCs or T cells enriched from blood (not recorded which). This TCR came from a woman aged 45-60 years who had recovered from COVID-19. This CDR3 is CASSQGRGGYGYTF. The CDR3 nucleotides read TGCGCCAGCAGCCAAGGCAGGGGCGGCTATGGCTACACCTTC.